These T cell receptor beta chains were read from a single sample in a study of CD8 T cells in ankylosing spondylitis. TCRdb analysed the 5' RACE reads with MiXCR anew, one entry per CDR3 protein. The table lists about 480,000 distinct CDR3 sequences, roughly a sixth of them singletons. The sample comprised blood, either unsorted or a sorted T cell fraction (not recorded which). The origin of the receptors is a male donor with ankylosing spondylitis. Both conserved end residues are part of each CDR3. Each record gives: J gene, V gene, CDR3 length, clone size, D gene, CDR3 protein, CDR3 DNA. D genes are given only for firm matches. Clone sizes are given selectively: once, few, many, or a class where the clone is expanded.

TRBJ2-5	TRBV11-2	16	.	TRBD2	CASSSGTSGPKETQYF	TGTGCCAGCAGCTCGGGGACTAGCGGCCCAAAAGAGACCCAGTACTTC
TRBJ2-7	TRBV7-2	13	.	.	CASSARTAYEQYF	TGTGCCAGCAGCGCCCGGACAGCCTACGAGCAGTACTTC
TRBJ2-5	TRBV6-2/TRBV6-3	15	.	TRBD2	CASSRTSGRTETQYF	TGTGCCAGCAGTAGGACTAGCGGGAGAACGGAGACCCAGTACTTC
TRBJ1-2	TRBV20-1	13	.	TRBD1	CSATTRDRGIHTF	TGCAGTGCTACTACCCGGGACAGGGGTATTCACACCTTC
TRBJ1-2	TRBV6-5	13	many	TRBD1	CASSSGQGGGYTF	TGTGCCAGCAGTTCGGGACAGGGTGGTGGCTACACCTTC
TRBJ1-3	TRBV3-1	15	.	.	CASSQGQGYGNTIYF	TGTGCCAGCAGCCAAGGTCAGGGGTACGGAAACACCATATATTTT
TRBJ1-2	TRBV20-1	12	few	.	CSAPGSNYGYTF	TGCAGTGCACCAGGTTCTAACTATGGCTACACCTTC
TRBJ2-1	TRBV3-1	16	few	TRBD2	CASSQGRVAGGSEQFF	TGTGCCAGCAGCCAAGGGAGGGTAGCGGGGGGCAGTGAGCAGTTCTTC
TRBJ1-1	TRBV7-6	14	few	TRBD1	CASSLGGQLTEAFF	TGTGCCAGCAGCTTAGGGGGACAGCTCACTGAAGCTTTCTTT
TRBJ2-2	TRBV7-2	15	.	TRBD2	CASSLASGWTGELFF	TGTGCCAGCAGCTTAGCTAGCGGGTGGACCGGGGAGCTGTTTTTT
TRBJ2-7	TRBV21-1	16	.	.	CASSKGLAGEPYEQYF	TGTGCCAGCAGCAAAGGTCTAGCGGGAGAACCCTACGAGCAGTACTTC
TRBJ1-1	TRBV7-3	13	many	.	CASSSNGLTEAFF	TGTGCCAGCAGCTCCAATGGACTCACTGAAGCTTTCTTT
TRBJ2-1	TRBV14	17	.	TRBD2	CASSPTTLAGGYNEQFF	TGTGCCAGCAGCCCAACGACCCTAGCGGGGGGATACAATGAGCAGTTCTTC
TRBJ1-2	TRBV4-3	15	.	.	CASSQDARGNYGYTF	TGCGCCAGCAGCCAAGATGCCAGGGGAAACTATGGCTACACCTTC
TRBJ2-5	TRBV9	13	few	.	CASSRGLEETQYF	TGTGCCAGCAGCCGGGGCTTGGAAGAGACCCAGTACTTC
TRBJ2-5	TRBV15	15	few	.	CATSRRGDTQETQYF	TGTGCCACCAGCAGAAGGGGGGACACCCAAGAGACCCAGTACTTC
TRBJ2-1	TRBV4-1	15	few	TRBD2	CASSQGLAVGYEQFF	TGCGCCAGCAGCCAGGGACTAGCCGTAGGATATGAGCAGTTCTTC
TRBJ2-3	TRBV20-1	15	few	TRBD1	CSARGQGVNTDTQYF	TGCAGTGCTCGGGGACAGGGGGTTAATACAGATACGCAGTATTTT
TRBJ2-1	TRBV12-3/TRBV12-4	15	.	TRBD1	CASSYRDRGGLGQFF	TGTGCCAGCAGTTACCGGGACAGGGGAGGGTTAGGGCAGTTCTTC
TRBJ1-1	TRBV27	15	.	TRBD1	CASSRQGAGFAEAFF	TGTGCCAGCAGTAGACAGGGGGCTGGGTTCGCTGAAGCTTTCTTT
TRBJ1-5	TRBV20-1	13	many	.	CSAPPREGQPQHF	TGCAGTGCCCCCCCCCGGGAAGGACAGCCCCAGCATTTT
TRBJ1-1	TRBV20-1	13	.	.	CSARRTGTTEAFF	TGCAGTGCTAGACGGACCGGGACCACTGAAGCTTTCTTT
TRBJ1-1	TRBV9	14	.	TRBD1	CASSPHRGNTEAFF	TGTGCCAGCAGCCCCCACAGGGGGAACACTGAAGCTTTCTTT
TRBJ1-6	TRBV20-1	14	few	.	CSARGGENNSPLHF	TGCAGTGCCCGTGGCGGGGAAAATAATTCACCCCTCCACTTT
TRBJ2-3	TRBV12-3/TRBV12-4	15	.	TRBD1	CASSSRDRDTDTQYF	TGTGCCAGCAGTTCCCGGGACAGGGACACAGATACGCAGTATTTT
TRBJ2-7	TRBV20-1	13	.	TRBD2	CSAPAGLVYEQYF	TGCAGTGCCCCTGCGGGACTAGTCTACGAGCAGTACTTC
TRBJ2-5	TRBV9	15	once	TRBD2	CASSVASGDQETQYF	TGTGCCAGCAGCGTCGCGAGCGGGGATCAAGAGACCCAGTACTTC
TRBJ1-4	TRBV5-1	15	.	TRBD1	CASSSLGQANEKLFF	TGCGCCAGCAGCTCCCTGGGACAGGCTAATGAAAAACTGTTTTTT
TRBJ2-3	TRBV20-1	15	.	.	CSARDSDLGTDTQYF	TGCAGTGCTAGAGATTCGGACCTGGGAACAGATACGCAGTATTTT
TRBJ2-3	TRBV28	17	few	TRBD2	CASSRADAGGGTDTQYF	TGTGCCAGCAGTCGCGCGGATGCGGGAGGGGGCACAGATACGCAGTATTTT
TRBJ2-7	TRBV27	15	.	TRBD2	CASSSGGIGFYEQYF	TGTGCCAGCAGTTCGGGGGGGATAGGATTTTACGAGCAGTACTTC
TRBJ2-3	TRBV5-1	15	few	TRBD2	CASSLAGGTADTQYF	TGCGCCAGCAGCTTGGCGGGAGGAACGGCAGATACGCAGTATTTT
TRBJ2-2	TRBV12-3/TRBV12-4	16	once	.	CASSFLLPSNTGELFF	TGTGCCAGCAGTTTCCTACTACCCTCGAACACCGGGGAGCTGTTTTTT
TRBJ2-7	TRBV19	13	few	TRBD1	CASSMAQGDEQYF	TGTGCCAGTAGTATGGCGCAGGGGGACGAGCAGTACTTC
TRBJ2-7	TRBV27	17	.	TRBD1	CASSPTLPGDRGYEQYF	TGTGCCAGCAGTCCCACACTACCAGGGGACAGAGGCTACGAGCAGTACTTC
TRBJ2-3	TRBV12-3/TRBV12-4	15	few	.	CASSPRDGFTDTQYF	TGTGCCAGCAGTCCGAGGGACGGCTTCACAGATACGCAGTATTTT
TRBJ1-5	TRBV29-1	13	few	.	CSVGSLDNQPQHF	TGCAGCGTTGGGTCTCTCGATAATCAGCCCCAGCATTTT
TRBJ2-3	TRBV7-9	17	.	TRBD2	CASSLRGGGGATDTQYF	TGTGCCAGCAGCCTTCGTGGAGGCGGGGGGGCCACAGATACGCAGTATTTT
TRBJ1-2	TRBV15	14	.	.	CATSRKTVNYGYTF	TGTGCCACCAGCCGGAAGACAGTGAACTATGGCTACACCTTC
TRBJ2-3	TRBV9	14	few	TRBD2	CASSVEGGADTQYF	TGTGCCAGCAGCGTAGAGGGAGGGGCAGATACGCAGTATTTT
TRBJ2-1	TRBV6-2/TRBV6-3	12	.	.	CASSYIYNEQFF	TGTGCCAGCAGTTACATTTACAATGAGCAGTTCTTC
TRBJ1-2	TRBV12-3/TRBV12-4	16	many	TRBD1	CASSHRDRWPYGGYTF	TGTGCCAGCAGCCACCGGGACAGGTGGCCGTATGGAGGCTACACCTTC
TRBJ2-1	TRBV28	16	.	.	CASSLYGSKSPNEQFF	TGTGCCAGCAGTCTCTATGGGAGCAAGTCGCCCAATGAGCAGTTCTTC
TRBJ1-5	TRBV12-3/TRBV12-4	13	many	.	CASSPGTYQPQHF	TGTGCCAGCAGTCCCGGGACCTATCAGCCCCAGCATTTT
TRBJ1-2	TRBV5-1	14	many	.	CASSLGGPVYGYTF	TGCGCCAGCAGCTTGGGGGGCCCCGTCTATGGCTACACCTTC
TRBJ2-7	TRBV6-5	17	few	TRBD1	CASSYLSPGTGGYEQYF	TGTGCCAGCAGTTACTTAAGCCCGGGGACAGGGGGCTACGAGCAGTACTTC
TRBJ2-7	TRBV29-1	11	many	.	CSVERGYEQYF	TGCAGCGTTGAGAGAGGATACGAGCAGTACTTC
TRBJ1-3	TRBV20-1	14	many	TRBD1	CSAPGQGTGNTIYF	TGCAGTGCTCCGGGACAGGGAACCGGAAACACCATATATTTT
TRBJ1-2	TRBV5-1	14	few	.	CASSLDPTGYGYTF	TGCGCCAGCAGCTTAGATCCGACAGGCTATGGCTACACCTTC
TRBJ1-1	TRBV6-1	14	few	.	CASSEAKALGEAFF	TGTGCCAGCAGTGAAGCCAAAGCACTAGGTGAAGCTTTCTTT
TRBJ2-1	TRBV7-2	17	few	.	CASSLGLEWGGFHEQFF	TGTGCCAGCAGCTTAGGATTGGAGTGGGGGGGCTTCCATGAGCAGTTCTTC
TRBJ2-1	TRBV12-3/TRBV12-4	20	few	TRBD1	CASSLRYRVGGAGSYNEQFF	TGTGCCAGCAGTTTGAGATACAGAGTAGGGGGCGCTGGGTCCTACAATGAGCAGTTCTTC
TRBJ1-5	TRBV20-1	14	few	.	CSARAGNSNQPQHF	TGCAGTGCTAGAGCAGGGAACTCGAATCAGCCCCAGCATTTT
TRBJ2-2	TRBV12-3/TRBV12-4	13	few	TRBD1	CASRGQGAGELFF	TGTGCCAGCAGGGGACAGGGGGCCGGGGAGCTGTTTTTT
TRBJ2-1	TRBV7-8	15	.	TRBD2	CASSSGTSGSFEQFF	TGTGCCAGCAGCTCAGGGACTAGCGGGAGCTTTGAGCAGTTCTTC
TRBJ1-2	TRBV29-1	11	many	.	CSAGQVYGYTF	TGCAGCGCGGGACAAGTCTATGGCTACACCTTC
TRBJ1-2	TRBV11-2	16	many	.	CASSLVDISGLSGYTF	TGTGCCAGCAGCTTAGTCGACATCTCAGGGTTGTCTGGCTACACCTTC